This note documents a single TCR beta chain sequence. Its antigen remains unknown. Data came from immunoSEQ multiplex PCR; TCRdb stores just in-frame clones and leaves some out. The data hold some 350,000 clones, with 70% to 90% observed a single time. The sample is drawn from a study of Ad26.COV2.S vaccination and SARS-CoV-2 variants. General study points: Those who received the vaccine showed greater spike-specific TCR breadth than those given placebo. Breadth of non-spike TCRs did not differ between vaccinees and placebo recipients. Reported findings describe substantial breadth in spike-specific CD8+ and CD4+ T cell responses following vaccination.

The treatment: around 19 received Ad26.COV2.S at low or high dose, single or two shots; several received placebo; per-sample allocation not given. Material that was analyzed had been drawn on day 63 after the first vaccine or placebo injection. From germline, CDR1 is SGHNT and CDR2 YYREEE (reference sequence). The length of the CDR3 is 16 residues. With 6 bases removed from V and 0 bases from J, the gap between germline ends came to 18 bases. The sample in question was peripheral blood, obtained in a trial of Ad26.COV2.S vaccine versus placebo. This TCR came from a person between 18 and 65 years old who received the Ad26.COV2.S COVID-19 vaccine or a placebo. This chain joins TRBV5-4 and TRBJ1-1; D is possibly TRBD1 (5 bases). The CDR3 DNA follows: TGTGCCAGCACCTTTGGGGGTCGACGGATGAACACTGAAGCTTTCTTT. Residues: CASTFGGRRMNTEAFF.